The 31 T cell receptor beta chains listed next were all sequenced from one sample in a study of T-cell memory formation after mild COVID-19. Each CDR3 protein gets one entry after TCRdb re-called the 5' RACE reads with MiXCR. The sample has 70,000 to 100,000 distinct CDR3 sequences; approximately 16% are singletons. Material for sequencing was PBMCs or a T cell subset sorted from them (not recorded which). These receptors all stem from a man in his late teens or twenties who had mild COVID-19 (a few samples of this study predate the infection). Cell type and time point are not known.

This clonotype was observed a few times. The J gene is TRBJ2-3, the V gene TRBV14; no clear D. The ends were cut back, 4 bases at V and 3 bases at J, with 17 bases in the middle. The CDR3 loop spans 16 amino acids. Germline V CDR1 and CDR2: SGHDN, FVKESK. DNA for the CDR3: TGTGCCAGCAGCCCAAAGGCCGTCCGGGCGACAGATACGCAGTATTTT. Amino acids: CASSPKAVRATDTQYF.

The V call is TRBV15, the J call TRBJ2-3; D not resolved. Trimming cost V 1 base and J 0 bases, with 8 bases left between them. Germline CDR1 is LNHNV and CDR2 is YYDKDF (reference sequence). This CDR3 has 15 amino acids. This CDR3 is CATSRGEVSTDTQYF. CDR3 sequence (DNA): TGTGCCACCAGCAGAGGCGAGGTCAGCACAGATACGCAGTATTTT.

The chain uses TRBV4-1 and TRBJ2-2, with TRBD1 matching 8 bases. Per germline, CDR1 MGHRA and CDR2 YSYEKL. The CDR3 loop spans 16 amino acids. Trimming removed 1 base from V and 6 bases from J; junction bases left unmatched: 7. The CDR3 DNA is TGCGCCAGCAGCCAAGCAGGGGGCGATTTGTCCGGGGAGCTGTTTTTT. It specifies CASSQAGGDLSGELFF.

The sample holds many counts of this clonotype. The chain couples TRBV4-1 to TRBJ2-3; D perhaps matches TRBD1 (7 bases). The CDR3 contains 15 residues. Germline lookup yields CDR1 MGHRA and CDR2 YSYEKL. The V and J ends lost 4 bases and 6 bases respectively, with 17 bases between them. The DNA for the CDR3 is TGCGCCAGCAGCCGTACAGGGGACTTCACCGATACGCAGTATTTT. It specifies CASSRTGDFTDTQYF.

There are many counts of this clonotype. The CDR3 is CASGGLGLVLDTQYF. CDR3 coding DNA: TGTGCCAGCGGAGGCCTGGGACTAGTTCTAGATACGCAGTATTTT. The chain recombines TRBV12-3 or TRBV12-4 with TRBJ2-3; 8 bases match TRBD2. Trimming removed 8 bases from V and 5 bases from J; junction bases left unmatched: 12. This CDR3 is 15 amino acids long.

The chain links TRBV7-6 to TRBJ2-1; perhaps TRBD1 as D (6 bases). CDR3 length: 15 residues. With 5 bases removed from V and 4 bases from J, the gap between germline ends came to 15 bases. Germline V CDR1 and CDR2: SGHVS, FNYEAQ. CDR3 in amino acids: CASSPRGGIYNEQFF. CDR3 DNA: TGTGCCAGCAGCCCCCGAGGGGGTATTTACAATGAGCAGTTCTTC.

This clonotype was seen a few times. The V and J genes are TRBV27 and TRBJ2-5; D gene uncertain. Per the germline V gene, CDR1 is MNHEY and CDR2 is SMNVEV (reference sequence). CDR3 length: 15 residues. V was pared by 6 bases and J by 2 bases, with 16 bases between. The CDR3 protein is CASSDPWGIQETQYF. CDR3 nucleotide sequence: TGTGCCAGCAGCGACCCTTGGGGAATTCAAGAGACCCAGTACTTC.

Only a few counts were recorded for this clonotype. In DNA, the CDR3 is TGTGCCAGCAGTTGGGCCAGTTACACCGGGGAGCTGTTTTTT. It encodes CASSWASYTGELFF. This chain joins TRBV27 and TRBJ2-2; no reliable D call. Germline loops: CDR1 MNHEY, CDR2 SMNVEV (reference sequence). Trimming removed 4 bases at V and 3 bases at J, with 9 bases between. This CDR3 spans 14 amino acids.

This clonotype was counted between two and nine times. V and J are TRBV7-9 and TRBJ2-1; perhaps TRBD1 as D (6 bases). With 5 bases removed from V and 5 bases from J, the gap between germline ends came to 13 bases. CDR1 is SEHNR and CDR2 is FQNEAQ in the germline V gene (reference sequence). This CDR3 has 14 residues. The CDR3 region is CASSQRDKHNEQFF. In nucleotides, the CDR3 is TGTGCCAGCAGCCAACGGGACAAACACAATGAGCAGTTCTTC.

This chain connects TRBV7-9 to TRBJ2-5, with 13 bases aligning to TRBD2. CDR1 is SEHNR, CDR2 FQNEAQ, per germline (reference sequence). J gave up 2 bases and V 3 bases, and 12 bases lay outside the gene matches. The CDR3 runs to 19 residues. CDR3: CASSFPTPGLAGLQETQYF. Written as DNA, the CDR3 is TGTGCCAGCAGCTTCCCTACTCCGGGACTAGCGGGATTACAAGAGACCCAGTACTTC.

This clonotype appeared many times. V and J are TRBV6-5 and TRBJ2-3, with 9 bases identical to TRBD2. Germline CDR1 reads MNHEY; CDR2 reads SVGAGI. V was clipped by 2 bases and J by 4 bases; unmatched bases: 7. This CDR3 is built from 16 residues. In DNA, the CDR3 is TGTGCCAGCAGTTACACGGCGGGGGGGCCCCCAGATACGCAGTATTTT. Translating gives CASSYTAGGPPDTQYF.

In DNA form, the CDR3 reads TGTGCCAGCAGCCCCAGGGGGCTAGCGGGGTACAATGAGCAGTTCTTC. Translated: CASSPRGLAGYNEQFF. This sequence joins TRBV2 and TRBJ2-1; maybe TRBD2 (9 bases). V was clipped by 6 bases and J by 4 bases, with 19 bases between them. This CDR3 is 16 amino acids long. Per the germline V gene, CDR1 is SNHLY and CDR2 is FYNNEI.

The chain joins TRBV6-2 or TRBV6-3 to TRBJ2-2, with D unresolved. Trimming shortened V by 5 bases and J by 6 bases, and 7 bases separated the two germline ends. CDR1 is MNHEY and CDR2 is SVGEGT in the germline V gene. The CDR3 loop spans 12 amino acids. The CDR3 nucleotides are TGTGCCAGCAGTCCCGGTGCCGGGGAGCTGTTTTTT. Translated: CASSPGAGELFF.

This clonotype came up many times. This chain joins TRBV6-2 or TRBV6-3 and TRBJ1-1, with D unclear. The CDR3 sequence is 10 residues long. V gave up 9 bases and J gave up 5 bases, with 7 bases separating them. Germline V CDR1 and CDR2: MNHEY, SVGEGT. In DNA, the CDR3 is TGTGCCAGTAGAGGGACTGAAGCTTTCTTT. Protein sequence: CASRGTEAFF.

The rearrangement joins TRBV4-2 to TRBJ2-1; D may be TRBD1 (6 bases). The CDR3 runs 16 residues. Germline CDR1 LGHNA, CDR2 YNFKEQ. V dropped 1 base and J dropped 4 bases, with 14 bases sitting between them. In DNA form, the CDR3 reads TGTGCCAGCAGCCAAGTGCTTGGGGGCCAGTACAATGAGCAGTTCTTC. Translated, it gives CASSQVLGGQYNEQFF.

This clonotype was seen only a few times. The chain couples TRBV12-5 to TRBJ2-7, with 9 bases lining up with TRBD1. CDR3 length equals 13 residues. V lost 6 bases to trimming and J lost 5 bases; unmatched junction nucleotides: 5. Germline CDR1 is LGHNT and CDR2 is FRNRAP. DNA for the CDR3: TGTGCTAGTGGAGGACAGGGGTTACACGAGCAGTACTTC. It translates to CASGGQGLHEQYF.

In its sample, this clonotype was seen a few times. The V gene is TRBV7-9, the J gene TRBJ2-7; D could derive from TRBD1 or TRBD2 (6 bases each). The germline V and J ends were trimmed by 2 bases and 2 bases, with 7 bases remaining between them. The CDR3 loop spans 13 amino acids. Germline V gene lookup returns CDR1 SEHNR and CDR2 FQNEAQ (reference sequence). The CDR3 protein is CASSLRGAYEQYV. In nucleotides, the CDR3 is TGTGCCAGCAGCTTAAGGGGGGCCTACGAGCAGTACGTC.

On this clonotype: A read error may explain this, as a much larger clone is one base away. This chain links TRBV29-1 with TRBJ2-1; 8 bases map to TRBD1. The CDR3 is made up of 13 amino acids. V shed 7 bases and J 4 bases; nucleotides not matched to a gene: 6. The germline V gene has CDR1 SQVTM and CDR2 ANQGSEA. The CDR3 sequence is CSAWGTGYNEQFF. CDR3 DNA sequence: TGCAGCGCTTGGGGGACAGGTTACAATGAGCAGTTCTTC.

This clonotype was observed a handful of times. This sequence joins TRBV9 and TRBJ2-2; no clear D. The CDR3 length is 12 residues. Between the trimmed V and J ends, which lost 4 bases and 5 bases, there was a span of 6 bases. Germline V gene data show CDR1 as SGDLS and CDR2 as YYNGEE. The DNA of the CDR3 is TGTGCCAGCAGCACAGAAACCGGGGAGCTGTTTTTT. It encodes CASSTETGELFF.

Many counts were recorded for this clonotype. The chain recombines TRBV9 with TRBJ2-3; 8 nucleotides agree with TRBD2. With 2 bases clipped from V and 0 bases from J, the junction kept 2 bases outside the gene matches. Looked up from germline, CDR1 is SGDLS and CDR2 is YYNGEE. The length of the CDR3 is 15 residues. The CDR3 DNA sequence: TGTGCCAGCAGCGTGGTAGCGGGGAGCACAGATACGCAGTATTTT. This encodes CASSVVAGSTDTQYF.

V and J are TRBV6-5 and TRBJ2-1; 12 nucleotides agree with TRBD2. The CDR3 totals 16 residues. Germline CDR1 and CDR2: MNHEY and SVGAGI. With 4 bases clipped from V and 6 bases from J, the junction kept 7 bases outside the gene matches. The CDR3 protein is CASSSNLAGGRNEQFF. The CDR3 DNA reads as TGTGCCAGCAGTTCGAACCTAGCGGGGGGGCGCAATGAGCAGTTCTTC.

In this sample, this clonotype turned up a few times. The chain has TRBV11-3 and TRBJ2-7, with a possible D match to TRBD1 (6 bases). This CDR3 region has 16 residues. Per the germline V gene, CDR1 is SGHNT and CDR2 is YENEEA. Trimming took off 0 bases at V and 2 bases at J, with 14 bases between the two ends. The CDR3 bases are TGTGCCAGCAGCTTAGATCTCGGACAGAGCCCCTACGAGCAGTACTTC. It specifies CASSLDLGQSPYEQYF.

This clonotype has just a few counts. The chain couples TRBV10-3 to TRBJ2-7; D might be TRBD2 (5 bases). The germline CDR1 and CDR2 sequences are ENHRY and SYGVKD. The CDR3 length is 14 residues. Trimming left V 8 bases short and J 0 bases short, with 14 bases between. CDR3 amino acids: CAIWTRGFSYEQYV. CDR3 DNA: TGTGCCATCTGGACTCGCGGATTCTCCTACGAGCAGTACGTC.

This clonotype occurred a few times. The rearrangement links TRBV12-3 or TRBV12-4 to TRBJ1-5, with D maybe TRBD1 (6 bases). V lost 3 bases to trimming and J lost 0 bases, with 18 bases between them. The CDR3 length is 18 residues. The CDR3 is CASSLSGTRPYSNQPQHF. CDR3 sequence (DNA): TGTGCCAGCAGTTTGTCTGGGACAAGACCCTATAGCAATCAGCCCCAGCATTTT.

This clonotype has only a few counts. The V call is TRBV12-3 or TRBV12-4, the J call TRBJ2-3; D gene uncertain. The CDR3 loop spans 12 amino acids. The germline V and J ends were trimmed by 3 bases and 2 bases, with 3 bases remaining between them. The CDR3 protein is CASSLYTDTQYF. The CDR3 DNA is TGTGCCAGCAGTTTGTACACAGATACGCAGTATTTT.

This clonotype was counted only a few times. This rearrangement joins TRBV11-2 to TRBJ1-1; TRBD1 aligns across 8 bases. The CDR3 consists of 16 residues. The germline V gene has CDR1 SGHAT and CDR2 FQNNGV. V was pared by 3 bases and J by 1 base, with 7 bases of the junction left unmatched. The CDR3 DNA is TGTGCCAGCAGCTTTGGACAGGGCTTCGCGAACACTGAAGCTTTCTTT. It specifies CASSFGQGFANTEAFF.

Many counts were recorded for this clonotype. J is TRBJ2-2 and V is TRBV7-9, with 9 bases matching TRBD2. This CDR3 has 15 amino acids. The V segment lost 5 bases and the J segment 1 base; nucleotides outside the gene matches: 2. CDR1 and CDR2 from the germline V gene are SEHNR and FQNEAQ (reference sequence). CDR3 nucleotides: TGTGCCAGCAGCGAAGCGGGGGGGAACACCGGGGAGCTGTTTTTT. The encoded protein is CASSEAGGNTGELFF.

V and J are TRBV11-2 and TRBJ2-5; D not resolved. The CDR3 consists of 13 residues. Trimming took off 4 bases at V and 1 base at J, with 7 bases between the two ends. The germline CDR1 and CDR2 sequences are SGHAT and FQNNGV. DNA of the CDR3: TGTGCCAGCAGCTCCTGGGTCCAAGAGACCCAGTACTTC. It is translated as CASSSWVQETQYF.

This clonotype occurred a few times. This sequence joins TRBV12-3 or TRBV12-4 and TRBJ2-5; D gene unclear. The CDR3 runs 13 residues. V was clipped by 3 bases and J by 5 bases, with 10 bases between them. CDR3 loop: CASSLTSRETQYF. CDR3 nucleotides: TGTGCCAGCAGTTTGACTTCCCGGGAGACCCAGTACTTC.

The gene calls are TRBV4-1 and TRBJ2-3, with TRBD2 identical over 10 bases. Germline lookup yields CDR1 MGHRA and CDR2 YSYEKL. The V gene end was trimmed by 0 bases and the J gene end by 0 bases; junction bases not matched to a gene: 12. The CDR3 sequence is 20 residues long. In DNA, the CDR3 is TGCGCCAGCAGCCAAGAGCCCAGGGCTAGCGGGGGCCTTAGCACAGATACGCAGTATTTT. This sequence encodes CASSQEPRASGGLSTDTQYF.

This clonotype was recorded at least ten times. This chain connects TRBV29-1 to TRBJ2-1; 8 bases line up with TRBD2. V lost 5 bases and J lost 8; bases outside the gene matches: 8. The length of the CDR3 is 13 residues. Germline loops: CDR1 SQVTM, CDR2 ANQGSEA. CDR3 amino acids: CSVSGLAGDEQFF. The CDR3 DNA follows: TGCAGCGTTTCTGGACTAGCAGGGGATGAGCAGTTCTTC.